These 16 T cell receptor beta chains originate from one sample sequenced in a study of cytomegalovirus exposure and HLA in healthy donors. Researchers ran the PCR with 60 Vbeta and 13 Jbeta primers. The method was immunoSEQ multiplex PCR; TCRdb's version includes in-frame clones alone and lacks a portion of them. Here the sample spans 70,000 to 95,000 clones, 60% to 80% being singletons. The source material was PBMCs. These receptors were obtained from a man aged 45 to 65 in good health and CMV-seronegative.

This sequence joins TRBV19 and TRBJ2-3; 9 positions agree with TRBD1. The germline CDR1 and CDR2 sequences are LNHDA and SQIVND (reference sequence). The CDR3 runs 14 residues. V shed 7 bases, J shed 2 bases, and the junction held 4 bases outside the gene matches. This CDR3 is CASTGTGNTDTQYF. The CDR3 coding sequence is TGTGCCAGTACTGGGACAGGGAACACAGATACGCAGTATTTT.

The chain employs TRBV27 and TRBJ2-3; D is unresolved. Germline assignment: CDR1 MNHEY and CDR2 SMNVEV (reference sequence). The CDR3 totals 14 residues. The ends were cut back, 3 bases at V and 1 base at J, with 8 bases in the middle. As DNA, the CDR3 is TGTGCCAGCAGTTTTATGAGTGGCACAGATACGCAGTATTTT. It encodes CASSFMSGTDTQYF.

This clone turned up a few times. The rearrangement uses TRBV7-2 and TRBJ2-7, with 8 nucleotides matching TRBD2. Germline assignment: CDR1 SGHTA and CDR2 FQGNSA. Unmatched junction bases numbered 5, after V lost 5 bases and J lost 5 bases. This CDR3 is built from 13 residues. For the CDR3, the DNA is TGTGCCAGCAGCCCGTTAGCGGGGCACGAGCAGTACTTC. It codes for CASSPLAGHEQYF.

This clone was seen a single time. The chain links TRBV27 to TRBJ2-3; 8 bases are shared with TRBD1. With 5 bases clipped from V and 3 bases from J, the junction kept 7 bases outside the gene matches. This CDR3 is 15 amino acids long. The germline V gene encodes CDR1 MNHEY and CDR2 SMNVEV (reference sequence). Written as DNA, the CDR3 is TGTGCCAGCAGTCTTCAGGGGGCAAGGACAGATACGCAGTATTTT. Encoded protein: CASSLQGARTDTQYF.

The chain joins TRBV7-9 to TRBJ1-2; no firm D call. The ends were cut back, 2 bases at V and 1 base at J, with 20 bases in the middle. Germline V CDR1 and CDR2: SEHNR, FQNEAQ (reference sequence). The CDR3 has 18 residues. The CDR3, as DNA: TGTGCCAGCAGCTTAAGAGGGTCTGCTGGGATCCGTAACTATGGCTACACCTTC. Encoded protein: CASSLRGSAGIRNYGYTF.

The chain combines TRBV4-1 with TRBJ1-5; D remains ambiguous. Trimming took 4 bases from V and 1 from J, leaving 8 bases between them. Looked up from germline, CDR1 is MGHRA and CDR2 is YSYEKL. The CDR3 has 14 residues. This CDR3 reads CASSRLISNQPQHF. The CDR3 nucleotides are TGCGCCAGCAGCCGACTGATAAGCAATCAGCCCCAGCATTTT.

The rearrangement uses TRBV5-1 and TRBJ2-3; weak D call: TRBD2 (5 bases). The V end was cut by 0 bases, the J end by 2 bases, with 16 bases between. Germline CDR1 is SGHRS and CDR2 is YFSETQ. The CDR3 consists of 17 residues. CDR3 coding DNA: TGCGCCAGCAGCTTGGAGCTTGGAGGCAGAACCACAGATACGCAGTATTTT. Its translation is CASSLELGGRTTDTQYF. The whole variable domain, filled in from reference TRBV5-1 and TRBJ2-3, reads KAGVTQTPRYLIKTRGQQVTLSCSPISGHRSVSWYQQTPGQGLQFLFEYFSETQRNKGNFPGRFSGRQFSNSRSEMNVSTLELGDSALYLCASSLELGGRTTDTQYFGPGTRLTVL.

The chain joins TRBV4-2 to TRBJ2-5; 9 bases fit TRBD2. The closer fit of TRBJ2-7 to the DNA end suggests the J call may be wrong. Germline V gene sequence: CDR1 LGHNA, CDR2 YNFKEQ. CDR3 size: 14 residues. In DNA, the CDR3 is TGTGCCAGCACCCCGGCGGGGGGGCTCGTCGAGCAGTACTTC. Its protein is CASTPAGGLVEQYF.

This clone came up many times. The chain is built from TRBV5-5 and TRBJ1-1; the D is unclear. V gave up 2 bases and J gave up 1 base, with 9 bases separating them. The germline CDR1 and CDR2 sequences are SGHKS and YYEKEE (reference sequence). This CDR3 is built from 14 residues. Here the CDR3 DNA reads TGTGCCAGCAGCTTTTTCGTTAAGAACACTGAAGCTTTCTTT. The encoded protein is CASSFFVKNTEAFF. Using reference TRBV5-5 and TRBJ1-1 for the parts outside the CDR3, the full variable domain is DAGVTQSPTHLIKTRGQQVTLRCSPISGHKSVSWYQQVLGQGPQFIFQYYEKEERGRGNFPDRFSARQFPNYSSELNVNALLLGDSALYLCASSFFVKNTEAFFGQGTRLTVV.

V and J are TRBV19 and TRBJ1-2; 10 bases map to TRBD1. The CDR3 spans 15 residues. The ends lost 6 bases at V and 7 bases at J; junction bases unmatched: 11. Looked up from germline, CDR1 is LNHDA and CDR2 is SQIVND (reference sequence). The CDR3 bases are TGTGCCAGTAGGGACAGCGACAGGGGGCGAAGTGGCTACACCTTC. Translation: CASRDSDRGRSGYTF.

The CDR3 sequence is CAWSGSVKAFF. DNA for the CDR3: TGTGCCTGGAGTGGTTCGGTTAAGGCTTTCTTT. The V and J genes are TRBV30 and TRBJ1-1; D is uncertain. Germline lookup yields CDR1 GTSNPN and CDR2 SVGIG (reference sequence). The V and J ends lost 1 base and 11 bases respectively, with 11 bases between them. This CDR3 is 11 amino acids long.

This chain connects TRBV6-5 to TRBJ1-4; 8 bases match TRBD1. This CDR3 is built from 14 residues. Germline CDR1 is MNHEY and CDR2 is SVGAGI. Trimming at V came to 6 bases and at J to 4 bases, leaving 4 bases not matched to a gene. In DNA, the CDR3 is TGTGCCAGCAGACGGACAGGGAATAATGAAAAACTGTTTTTT. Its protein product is CASRRTGNNEKLFF.

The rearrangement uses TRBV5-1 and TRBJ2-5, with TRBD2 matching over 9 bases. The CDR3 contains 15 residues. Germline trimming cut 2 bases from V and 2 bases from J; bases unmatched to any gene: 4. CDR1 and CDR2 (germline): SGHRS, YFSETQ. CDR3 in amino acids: CASSFLAGPQETQYF. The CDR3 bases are TGCGCCAGCAGCTTTCTAGCGGGGCCTCAAGAGACCCAGTACTTC.

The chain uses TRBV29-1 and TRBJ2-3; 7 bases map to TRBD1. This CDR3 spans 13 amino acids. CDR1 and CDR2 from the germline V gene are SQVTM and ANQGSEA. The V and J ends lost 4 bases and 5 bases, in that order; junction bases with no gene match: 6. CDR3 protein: CSVGTGELDTQYF. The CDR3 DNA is TGCAGCGTTGGAACAGGGGAATTAGATACGCAGTATTTT.

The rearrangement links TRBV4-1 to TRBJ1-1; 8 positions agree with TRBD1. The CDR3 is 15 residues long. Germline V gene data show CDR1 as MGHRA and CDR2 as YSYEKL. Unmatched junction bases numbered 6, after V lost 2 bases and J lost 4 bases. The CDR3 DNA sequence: TGCGCCAGCAGCCAACTGACAGGGGATGGCACTGAAGCTTTCTTT. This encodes CASSQLTGDGTEAFF.

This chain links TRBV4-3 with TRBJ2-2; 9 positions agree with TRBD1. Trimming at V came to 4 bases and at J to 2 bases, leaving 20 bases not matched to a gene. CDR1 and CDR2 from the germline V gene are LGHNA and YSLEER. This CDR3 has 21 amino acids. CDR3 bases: TGCGCCAGCAGCCTATTTCCCGGGACAGGGATAAGAGGTTCTAACACCGGGGAGCTGTTTTTT. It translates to CASSLFPGTGIRGSNTGELFF.